This T cell receptor (beta chain) was sequenced for a study of blood T cell repertoires in COVID-19 (dated by TCRdb to 2018 to 2020). Broadly, across the study: Samples from collaborators originated in the United States, Italy and Spain and spanned both the acute and convalescent phases of COVID-19. The material from the prospective study consisted of cDNA or gDNA derived from T cells, B-cell-depleted T cells, or PBMCs. Subjects who had been exposed to COVID-19, were actively infected with it, or had recovered from it provided the deeply sampled blood TCRbeta repertoires that made up the dataset. A freely available public database, intended as a resource for researchers studying the immune response to SARS-CoV-2, is where the repertoires were released. Samples came from the ongoing ImmuneRACE study (first 160 participants) plus 1,254 subjects from 6 global collaborators. The sample metadata nearly always contained a de-identified subject ID, COVID-19 status, age in years and sex. HLA class I and class II types, where available, came from metadata supplied by the sample provider rather than from assay-based typing.

Enrolling through a virtual design, the prospective study's participants ranged in age from roughly 18 to 95 years and lived across some 23 United States geographic areas. To assign participants to cohorts, the prospective study relied on clinical history that participants themselves reported in a screening survey and a study questionnaire. Exposed participants had been in contact, within 2 weeks of entering the study, with a person who had a PCR-confirmed or clinician-diagnosed case of COVID-19. In the prospective study, mobile phlebotomists collected whole blood, serum and a nasopharyngeal or oropharyngeal swab from each participant. Additional blood draws and questionnaires over an approximately two-month period could optionally be provided by prospective study participants. Before DNA extraction, prospective study blood samples were shipped either frozen or at room temperature. From the cysteine up to the phenylalanine, the CDR3 has a length of 15 residues. Of all the DNA, just the CDR3 is kept, 45 bases in frame from base 1. From a lookup of the germline V gene, CDR1 and CDR2 are LGHNA and YNFKEQ. V is cut by 0 bases and J by 3 bases, and the space between the germline ends is 11 bases.

TCRbeta CDR3 regions were amplified from genomic DNA using the immunoSEQ Assay, a bias-controlled multiplex PCR. On the study's bioinformatics: The number of nucleated cells in each sample was estimated from the amplification of reference gene primers within the assay. To quantify the absolute abundance of each unique TCRbeta CDR3 rearrangement, sequence reads were collapsed and filtered. For each sample, productive Simpson clonality was calculated by taking the square root of Simpson's diversity index across productive rearrangements. This immuneACCESS table, as held by TCRdb, lists in-frame sequences with V and J called but not all clones. Of the missing ones, under half trace to an unresolved V gene in checked studies; the others have no known cause. The V and J calls and clone size were taken over from that table, and D and trimming were inferred from the DNA. The sample table lists about 270,000 clones, under 95% of them with a count of one. The ten largest make up approximately 2.9% of the sample.

Overall results and qualifications from the work: The amount of clinical and demographic metadata varied by source and participant and was provided uncurated.

This clone was detected a few times. Its binding antigen is unknown. One base away there is no much larger clone; base qualities are not given. Here the chain combines TRBV4-2 and TRBJ1-2; the D gene is perhaps TRBD1, on 5 matching bases. The sequence was collected from a man aged 40-49 years who had been exposed to COVID-19. Source material: PBMCs or T cells enriched from blood (not recorded which). The nucleotides read TGTGCCAGCAGCCAAGATCGGGCAGGGTACTATGGCTACACCTTC. The encoded protein is CASSQDRAGYYGYTF.